This passage covers 20 T cell receptor beta chains from one sample sequenced in a study of CD8+CD57+ T cells in acquired aplastic anemia. Genomic DNA templated the TCR beta VDJ and CDR3 profiling. MiXCR was run by TCRdb on the reads, yielding one entry per CDR3 protein. The data show 180,000 or so distinct CDR3 sequences, with less than 65% seen just once and about two fifths held by the top ten. Individuals selected for sequencing had exhibited CD8+CD57+ cell expansion on flow cytometry. Sequencing used sorted CD4+, CD8+, or CD8+CD57+ T cells (not recorded which) from PBMCs. These receptors originate from a human donor with aplastic anemia.

This clonotype was seen repeatedly, ten times or more. The chain is built from TRBV5-1 and TRBJ2-3; D gene uncertain. The CDR3 contains 15 residues. Germline V gene lookup returns CDR1 SGHRS and CDR2 YFSETQ. The V end was cut by 0 bases, the J end by 2 bases, with 10 bases between. CDR3 loop: CASSLGGINTDTQYF. DNA of the CDR3: TGCGCCAGCAGCTTGGGGGGAATCAACACAGATACGCAGTATTTT.

The chain uses TRBV5-8 and TRBJ2-2; D remains unclear. In germline, CDR1 is SGHTS, CDR2 YDEGEE. V lost 0 bases and J 1 base, leaving 4 bases between the germline ends. This CDR3 contains 14 residues. DNA of the CDR3: TGTGCCAGCAGCTTGGCCCAGAACACCGGGGAGCTGTTTTTT. It is translated as CASSLAQNTGELFF.

The chain uses TRBV19 and TRBJ1-5, with 10 nucleotides matching TRBD1. The CDR3 extends over 15 amino acids. Trimming took 5 bases from V and 4 from J; bases not matched to a gene: 5. CDR1 LNHDA and CDR2 SQIVND come from the germline V gene (reference sequence). The CDR3 is CASSLWDRGNQPQHF. The CDR3 coding sequence is TGTGCCAGTAGTCTGTGGGACAGGGGAAATCAGCCCCAGCATTTT.

V is TRBV9 and J is TRBJ1-2, with 10 bases identical to TRBD1. Trimming took 5 bases from V and 5 from J; bases not matched to a gene: 12. Germline CDR1 is SGDLS and CDR2 is YYNGEE. The CDR3 has 16 amino acids. The CDR3 DNA follows: TGTGCCAGCAGTTCCCTTGACAGGGGGCGGTCTTATGGCTACACCTTC. Translation gives CASSSLDRGRSYGYTF. Looking up the rest from reference TRBV9 and TRBJ1-2 gives the full variable domain: DSGVTQTPKHLITATGQRVTLRCSPRSGDLSVYWYQQSLDQGLQFLIQYYNGEERAKGNILERFSAQQFPDLHSELNLSSLELGDSALYFCASSSLDRGRSYGYTFGSGTRLTVV.

This chain links TRBV10-3 with TRBJ2-3, with 8 bases that match TRBD1. The trim removed 10 bases at V and 4 bases at J, leaving 10 bases unmatched. Germline CDR1 and CDR2: ENHRY and SYGVKD. The CDR3 extends over 14 amino acids. CDR3 residues: CATSWTGSADTQYF. Here the CDR3 DNA reads TGTGCCACCTCATGGACAGGGTCGGCAGATACGCAGTATTTT.

The rearrangement uses TRBV24-1 and TRBJ1-5, with TRBD1 matching 8 bases. The ends lost 3 bases at V and 3 bases at J; junction bases unmatched: 6. The CDR3 has 16 residues. The germline V gene has CDR1 KGHDR and CDR2 SFDVKD. The chain's CDR3 is CATSDHRGGPNQPQHF. Here the CDR3 DNA reads TGTGCCACCAGTGATCACAGGGGGGGTCCCAATCAGCCCCAGCATTTT.

The chain is built from TRBV7-9 and TRBJ1-2, with 11 bases matching TRBD1. Germline loops: CDR1 SEHNR, CDR2 FQNEAQ (reference sequence). The CDR3 totals 14 residues. After removal of 6 bases from V and 6 bases from J, the junction contained 6 bases not matched to a gene. CDR3 protein: CASRPDRGLNGYTF. DNA for the CDR3: TGTGCCAGCAGACCGGACAGGGGGCTCAATGGCTACACCTTC.

The chain couples TRBV19 to TRBJ1-3, with unresolved D. Germline CDR1 LNHDA, CDR2 SQIVND (reference sequence). This CDR3 has 17 amino acids. Trimming pared 7 bases from V and 0 bases from J, leaving 19 bases between. The DNA for the CDR3 is TGTGCCAGTACCCTGGACGGGCGGCTGAGCTCTGGAAACACCATATATTTT. Residues: CASTLDGRLSSGNTIYF.

This clonotype was counted ten times or more. The rearrangement uses TRBV4-2 and TRBJ2-7; 9 bases agree with TRBD2. V shed 4 bases and J 1 base; nucleotides not matched to a gene: 11. The CDR3 is 17 amino acids. The germline V gene has CDR1 LGHNA and CDR2 YNFKEQ. DNA of the CDR3: TGTGCCAGCAGCCGCTTGGCGGCTAGCGGGGTATCCTACGAGCAGTACTTC. Protein: CASSRLAASGVSYEQYF.

The V call is TRBV7-8, the J call TRBJ1-5, with D possibly TRBD1 on 5 matching bases. This CDR3 region has 16 residues. Trimming removed 0 bases at V and 5 bases at J, with 14 bases between. Looked up from germline, CDR1 is SGHVS and CDR2 is FQNEAQ. The CDR3 DNA sequence: TGTGCCAGCAGCTTAGCGCCCGGGGGAGAGGATCAGCCCCAGCATTTT. Amino acids: CASSLAPGGEDQPQHF.

This clonotype came up a few times. CDR3 protein: CSAGDRGSLYEQYF. The CDR3, as DNA: TGCAGTGCTGGGGACAGGGGGTCTTTATACGAGCAGTACTTC. This rearrangement joins TRBV20-1 to TRBJ2-7, with 11 nucleotides matching TRBD1. This CDR3 is 14 amino acids long. Germline V gene data show CDR1 as DFQATT and CDR2 as SNEGSKA (reference sequence). V was clipped by 5 bases and J by 4 bases; unmatched bases: 7.

This clonotype was counted only a few times. The chain is built from TRBV20-1 and TRBJ2-3; 8 positions match TRBD1. The CDR3 spans 16 residues. Trimming removed 5 bases from V and 3 bases from J; junction bases left unmatched: 13. Germline loops: CDR1 DFQATT, CDR2 SNEGSKA (reference sequence). CDR3 amino acids: CSASGTGVSWTDTQYF. The CDR3 DNA reads as TGCAGTGCTTCCGGGACAGGAGTTTCGTGGACAGATACGCAGTATTTT.

This clonotype was seen just once. The chain is built from TRBV24-1 and TRBJ2-3, with D unclear. Trimming cost V 1 base and J 8 bases, with 9 bases left between them. The CDR3 contains 13 residues. CDR1 KGHDR and CDR2 SFDVKD come from the germline V gene. Here the CDR3 DNA reads TGTGCCACCAGTGATTTCCCCGAAGCTACGCAGTATTTT. This sequence encodes CATSDFPEATQYF.

J is TRBJ2-5 and V is TRBV9, with D perhaps given as TRBD1 or TRBD2 (6 bases each). The ends were cut back, 0 bases at V and 4 bases at J, with 19 bases in the middle. Germline V gives CDR1 SGDLS, CDR2 YYNGEE. The CDR3 runs to 17 residues. This chain's CDR3 is CASSVDGGGWRGETQYF. In nucleotides, the CDR3 is TGTGCCAGCAGCGTAGACGGAGGGGGATGGCGAGGAGAGACCCAGTACTTC. Full variable domain (outside the CDR3, taken from reference TRBV9 and TRBJ2-5): DSGVTQTPKHLITATGQRVTLRCSPRSGDLSVYWYQQSLDQGLQFLIQYYNGEERAKGNILERFSAQQFPDLHSELNLSSLELGDSALYFCASSVDGGGWRGETQYFGPGTRLLVL.

Remarks on this clonotype: This could be a read error, since a much larger clone is one nucleotide away. The chain joins TRBV4-1 to TRBJ2-2, with D possibly TRBD2 on 6 matching bases. The germline CDR1 and CDR2 sequences are MGHRA and YSYEKL. This CDR3 contains 15 residues. CDR3: CASSPYFPNTGGLFF. The CDR3 nucleotides read TGCGCCAGCAGCCCCTATTTTCCGAACACCGGGGGGCTGTTTTTT.

This clonotype was seen many times. This sequence joins TRBV6-5 and TRBJ1-1; TRBD1 might be the D (5 bases). V shed 5 bases and J shed 0 bases, with 13 bases lying between them. The length of the CDR3 is 15 residues. The germline CDR1 and CDR2 sequences are MNHEY and SVGAGI. The CDR3 is CASSIDRGLNTEAFF. The DNA of the CDR3 is TGTGCCAGCAGTATCGATCGGGGGTTGAACACTGAAGCTTTCTTT.

This chain joins TRBV5-1 and TRBJ2-7, with 12 nucleotides matching TRBD2. Germline values: CDR1 SGHRS, CDR2 YFSETQ. The CDR3 spans 15 residues. J was trimmed by 2 bases and V by 4 bases; bases with no gene match: 4. CDR3 residues: CASSERTSGAYEQYF. The CDR3 DNA reads TGCGCCAGCAGCGAAAGGACTAGCGGGGCCTACGAGCAGTACTTC.

The genes are TRBV9 and TRBJ1-2; D remains ambiguous. This CDR3 region has 16 residues. V was shortened by 4 bases and J by 3 bases, with 19 bases between the two germline ends. Germline CDR1 and CDR2: SGDLS and YYNGEE. The CDR3 DNA reads TGTGCCAGCAGCCCCCGGGGAGGCATCGGTGACTATGGCTACACCTTC. Its translation is CASSPRGGIGDYGYTF.

The sample holds a few counts of this clonotype. The CDR3 region is CASMEVHSNQPQHF. CDR3 in DNA: TGTGCCAGCATGGAGGTGCATAGCAATCAGCCCCAGCATTTT. The rearrangement joins TRBV2 to TRBJ1-5; D not certain. Trimming left V 7 bases short and J 0 bases short, with 10 bases between. The CDR3 covers 14 residues. Per the germline V gene, CDR1 is SNHLY and CDR2 is FYNNEI.

This rearrangement joins TRBV24-1 to TRBJ1-1, with D perhaps matching TRBD1 (6 bases). The CDR3 spans 15 residues. Germline CDR1 and CDR2: KGHDR and SFDVKD. V gave up 5 bases and J gave up 4 bases, with 16 bases separating them. CDR3 loop: CATSGRGASGTEAFF. CDR3 nucleotides: TGTGCCACCAGTGGGCGGGGGGCTTCGGGCACTGAAGCTTTCTTT.